This T cell receptor beta chain is from a study of blood T cell repertoires in COVID-19 (dated by TCRdb to 2018 to 2021). For the study in its entirety: Samples covering the acute and convalescent phases of COVID-19 were provided by collaborators in the United States, Italy and Spain. Where available, HLA class I and class II types were obtained from metadata supplied by the sample provider rather than from assay-based typing. The repertoires were released in a freely available public database meant as a resource for research on the immune response to SARS-CoV-2. Deeply sampled blood TCRbeta repertoires from subjects exposed to, actively infected with, or recovered from COVID-19 were included in the dataset. The material from the prospective study consisted of cDNA or gDNA derived from T cells, B-cell-depleted T cells, or PBMCs. Samples came from the ongoing ImmuneRACE study (first 160 participants) plus 1,254 subjects from 6 global collaborators. Nearly every sample came with metadata listing a de-identified subject ID, COVID-19 status, age in years and sex. Results the study describes overall, beyond this receptor: The amount of clinical and demographic metadata varied by source and participant and was provided uncurated.

TCRbeta CDR3 regions were amplified from genomic DNA by means of the immunoSEQ Assay, a bias-controlled multiplex PCR. In the source study's methods: Within the assay, amplification of reference gene primers was used to estimate how many nucleated cells each sample contained. Sequence reads were collapsed and filtered to measure the absolute abundance of every unique TCRbeta CDR3 rearrangement. For each sample, productive Simpson clonality was calculated by taking the square root of Simpson's diversity index across productive rearrangements. TCRdb obtained this table from immuneACCESS and retained in-frame rearrangements with V and J assigned. These tables miss some clones; where compared with another copy, unresolved V genes account for less than half of the shortfall, and the remainder is unexplained. The DNA gave D and trimming, while V, J and clone size come from that table. The sample data list 200,000 to 250,000 clones, and approximately 84% of these were observed just once. Of the sample, less than 2% falls within the top ten clones.

Enrolling through a virtual design, the prospective study's participants ranged in age from roughly 18 to 95 years and lived across about two dozen United States geographic areas. Cohort assignment in the prospective study relied on participant-reported clinical history from a screening survey and a study questionnaire. ImmuneRACE Cohort 3 recovered participants were defined by two consecutive negative NP/OP PCR tests, healthcare professional clearance, or symptom resolution. Each participant in the prospective study had whole blood, serum and a nasopharyngeal or oropharyngeal swab collected by mobile phlebotomists. Participants in the prospective study had the option to provide additional blood draws and questionnaires over an approximately two-month period. Blood samples from the prospective study were shipped frozen or at room temperature prior to DNA extraction. Concerning this clone: This receptor's antigen is unknown. Per-nucleotide qualities are absent, and no much larger clonotype sits a single base away.

From the cysteine up to the phenylalanine, the CDR3 has a length of 13 residues. CDR3 DNA only is kept here, 39 bases in frame from base 1. Cut back by 6 bases and 8 bases, the V and J ends lie 16 bases apart. CDR1 and CDR2 (MNHEY, SVGAGI) derive from the germline V gene. This sequence was found in a man in his 60s who had recovered from COVID-19. Sequenced material: PBMCs or T cells enriched from blood (not recorded which). The V and J genes are TRBV6-5 and TRBJ1-2; 6 matching bases give a weak D call of TRBD1. The DNA reads as follows: TGTGCCAGCAGGCCACAGACAGGCGGCGGCTACACCTTC. Its translation reads: CASRPQTGGGYTF.